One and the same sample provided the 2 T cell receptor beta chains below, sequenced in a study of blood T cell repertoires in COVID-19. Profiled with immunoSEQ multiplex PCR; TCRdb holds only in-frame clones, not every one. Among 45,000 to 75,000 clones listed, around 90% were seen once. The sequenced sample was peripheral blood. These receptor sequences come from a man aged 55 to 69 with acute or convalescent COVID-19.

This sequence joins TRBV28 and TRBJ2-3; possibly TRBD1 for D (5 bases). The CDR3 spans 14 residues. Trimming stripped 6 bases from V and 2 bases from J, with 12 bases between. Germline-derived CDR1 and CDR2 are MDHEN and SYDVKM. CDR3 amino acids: CASRSWGSTDTQYF. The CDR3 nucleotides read TGTGCCAGCAGGAGCTGGGGCTCCACAGATACGCAGTATTTT. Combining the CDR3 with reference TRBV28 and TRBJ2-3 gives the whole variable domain DVKVTQSSRYLVKRTGEKVFLECVQDMDHENMFWYRQDPGLGLRLIYFSYDVKMKEKGDIPEGYSVSREKKERFSLILESASTNQTSMYLCASRSWGSTDTQYFGPGTRLTVL.

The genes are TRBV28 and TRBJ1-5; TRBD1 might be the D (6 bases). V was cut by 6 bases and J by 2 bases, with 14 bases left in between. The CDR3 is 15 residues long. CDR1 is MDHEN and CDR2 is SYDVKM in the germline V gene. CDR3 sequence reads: CASRNRARGNQPQHF. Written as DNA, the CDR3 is TGTGCCAGCAGAAACAGGGCGCGGGGCAATCAGCCCCAGCATTTT.